What follows is one T cell receptor (beta chain) and its context. Assay: immunoSEQ multiplex PCR; the TCRdb copy retains only in-frame clones and omits some. The profile shows hundreds of thousands of clones, about 86% of them singletons. Germline CDR1 and CDR2: SGHTA and FQGNSA. The CDR3 consists of 14 residues. V was clipped by 3 bases and J by 6 bases; unmatched bases: 6. Seattle enrolled patients during active infection and tracked them longitudinally. The sample comes from a study of blood T cell repertoires in COVID-19. This receptor was identified in a woman between 65 and 79 years old with COVID-19, enrolled during active disease. This rearrangement joins TRBV7-2 to TRBJ2-3; 7 nucleotides agree with TRBD2. Sequenced material: peripheral blood. CDR3 protein: CASSFRPRGDTQYF. The CDR3 DNA reads TGTGCCAGCAGCTTCCGACCGCGGGGGGATACGCAGTATTTT.